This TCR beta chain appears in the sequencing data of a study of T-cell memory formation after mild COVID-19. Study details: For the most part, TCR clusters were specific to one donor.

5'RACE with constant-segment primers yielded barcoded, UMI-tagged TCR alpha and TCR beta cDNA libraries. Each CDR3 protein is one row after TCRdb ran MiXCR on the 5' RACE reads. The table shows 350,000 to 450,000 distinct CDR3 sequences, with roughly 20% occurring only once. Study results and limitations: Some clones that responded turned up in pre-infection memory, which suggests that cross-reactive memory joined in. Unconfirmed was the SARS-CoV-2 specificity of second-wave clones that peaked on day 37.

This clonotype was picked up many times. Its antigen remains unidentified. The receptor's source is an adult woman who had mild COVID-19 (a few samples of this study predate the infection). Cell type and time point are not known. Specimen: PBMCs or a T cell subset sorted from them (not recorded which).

The CDR3, as DNA: TGTGCCAGCAGCTTGGGACAGACCACTACAGATACGCAGTATTTT. Residues: CASSLGQTTTDTQYF. The chain is built from TRBV7-9 and TRBJ2-3; TRBD1 agrees at 7 bases. CDR3 size: 15 residues. V was clipped by 3 bases and J by 3 bases; unmatched bases: 6. Germline-derived CDR1 and CDR2 are SEHNR and FQNEAQ (reference sequence).